This TCR beta chain emerged from a study of cytomegalovirus exposure and HLA in healthy donors. General study findings and limits: The authors considered a cluster of highly shared sequence variants likely to be a sequencing artifact.

This clone was detected once. Its antigen is as yet unknown. Other DNA sequences from this sample encode an identical CDR3 as well. CDR3 length equals 15 residues. J was trimmed by 2 bases and V by 2 bases; bases with no gene match: 4. In germline, CDR1 is SGDLS, CDR2 YYNGEE. PCR involved 60 Vbeta and 13 Jbeta primers. Produced via immunoSEQ multiplex PCR; TCRdb's table is partial and in-frame only. In the table there are 160,000 or so clones, approximately 79% of which are singletons. This TCR was recovered from a man aged 40-49 years in good health and CMV-seronegative. The material sequenced was PBMCs. The chain carries TRBV9 and TRBJ2-3; 8 bases are a match to TRBD2. CDR3 in amino acids: CASSVAGGSTDTQYF. The CDR3 DNA sequence: TGTGCCAGCAGCGTGGCGGGGGGCTCCACAGATACGCAGTATTTT.